This T cell receptor (beta chain) was captured in a study of T cell repertoires in cytomegalovirus infection. To note about this clonotype: The antigen is undetermined.

TCRdb re-called the reads through MiXCR, storing one row per CDR3 protein. The data hold more than 45,000 distinct CDR3 sequences, with 25% to 40% observed a single time. Study observations and caveats: Dominant in the ex vivo response were TCR beta clonotypes restricted by HLA-C and specific for CMV.

V trimming: 4 bases; J trimming: 2 bases; junction bases outside the gene matches: 8. Germline CDR1 reads SGHTA; CDR2 reads FQGNSA. This CDR3 region has 15 residues. The gene calls are TRBV7-2 and TRBJ2-7, with 7 nucleotides matching TRBD1. The sample consisted of PBMCs, sequenced either directly or after in vitro stimulation (not recorded which). The clonotype was recovered from a human donor in good health (CMV status not recorded). Some clones in this sample may be carry-over from other donors' samples. The CDR3 DNA reads TGTGCCAGCAGCTCGCAATGGGACAGAACCTACGAGCAGTACTTC. Translation: CASSSQWDRTYEQYF.